The present entry profiles one T cell receptor (beta chain) with its context. Its antigen is not known. This specimen belongs to a study of cytomegalovirus exposure and HLA in healthy donors. About the study: An earlier analysis identified 117 million unique TCR beta sequences in some 180 million T cells.

Germline CDR1 is LGHNA and CDR2 is YNFKEQ. The germline V and J ends were trimmed by 4 bases and 5 bases, with 18 bases remaining between them. This CDR3 comprises 15 residues. The study, taken as a whole, reports: When analyzed later, a missense DCLRE1C variant was found to be linked to TCR beta V- and J-gene trimming. Presence/absence analyses rested on an assumption that sequencing depth was roughly uniform across donors.

The study ran its PCR with 60 Vbeta and 13 Jbeta primers. This table comes from immunoSEQ multiplex PCR, and its TCRdb copy is limited to in-frame clones, with some not included. The listing records some 56,000 clones. The chain combines TRBV4-2 with TRBJ2-7, with D possibly TRBD1 on 5 matching bases. The clonotype comes from a woman in her 30s in good health and CMV-seropositive. Source material: PBMCs. For the CDR3, the DNA is TGTGCCAGCAGCCTAAGGTCAGGGTCTAGGAACGAGCAGTACTTC. Residues: CASSLRSGSRNEQYF.